One and the same sample provided the 8 T cell receptor beta chains below, sequenced in a study of T cell responses to AZD1222 COVID-19 vaccine. Data came from immunoSEQ multiplex PCR; TCRdb stores just in-frame clones and leaves some out. Of 150,000 or so clones listed, approximately 90% are singletons. The sequencing here drew on peripheral blood, taken on day 0 of AZD1222 vaccination. Receptors originate from an adult in good health.

The chain combines TRBV7-3 with TRBJ2-3; D not certain. This CDR3 spans 13 amino acids. Trimming shortened V by 5 bases and J by 5 bases, and 11 bases separated the two germline ends. Germline loops: CDR1 SGHTA, CDR2 FQGTGA. CDR3 coding DNA: TGTGCCAGCAGCCTACAAAGTTTAGATACGCAGTATTTT. As protein: CASSLQSLDTQYF.

V is TRBV28 and J is TRBJ1-2, with D perhaps matching TRBD1 (6 bases). This CDR3 comprises 14 residues. The germline V gene has CDR1 MDHEN and CDR2 SYDVKM. V was cut by 8 bases and J by 0 bases, with 13 bases left in between. The CDR3 is CASVTGQANYGYTF. The CDR3 nucleotides read TGTGCCAGCGTAACAGGGCAAGCTAACTATGGCTACACCTTC.

The chain couples TRBV10-2 to TRBJ1-5; 8 bases are shared with TRBD1. The CDR3 has 16 residues. Looked up from germline, CDR1 is WSHSY and CDR2 is SAAADI. The trim removed 5 bases at V and 0 bases at J, leaving 6 bases unmatched. The CDR3 nucleotides are TGCGCCAGCAGTTCGACAGGGGCGGGTAGCAATCAGCCCCAGCATTTT. Protein product: CASSSTGAGSNQPQHF.

This chain links TRBV5-1 with TRBJ1-5, with 7 positions matching TRBD1. The CDR3 is made up of 14 amino acids. Trimming cost V 4 bases and J 2 bases; bases outside gene matches: 3. From germline, CDR1 is SGHRS and CDR2 YFSETQ. CDR3 region: CASSQGGGNQPQHF. The CDR3 DNA follows: TGCGCCAGCAGCCAGGGGGGGGGCAATCAGCCCCAGCATTTT.

This clone was detected only once. The rearrangement uses TRBV27 and TRBJ1-2; 8 positions agree with TRBD1. The V and J ends lost 7 bases and 8 bases, in that order; junction bases with no gene match: 12. CDR1 MNHEY and CDR2 SMNVEV come from the germline V gene (reference sequence). The CDR3 length is 14 residues. CDR3 region: CASTEDRAWRGYTF. CDR3 in DNA: TGTGCCAGCACCGAGGACAGGGCTTGGAGGGGCTACACCTTC.

The gene calls are TRBV7-8 and TRBJ2-7, with D tentatively TRBD2 (6 bases). The CDR3 extends over 16 amino acids. Trimming pared 3 bases from V and 2 bases from J, leaving 17 bases between. Looked up from germline, CDR1 is SGHVS and CDR2 is FQNEAQ. The CDR3 DNA is TGTGCCAGCAGCTTGTCGCGGGGCCTTCTGGCCTACGAGCAGTACTTC. Its protein is CASSLSRGLLAYEQYF.

The rearrangement uses TRBV4-3 and TRBJ2-1; 11 bases agree with TRBD2. Germline loops: CDR1 LGHNA, CDR2 YSLEER. CDR3 length: 16 amino acids. V lost 4 bases to trimming and J lost 10 bases; unmatched junction nucleotides: 12. Here the CDR3 reads CASSRTLAGGPREQFF. The CDR3 DNA sequence: TGCGCCAGCAGCCGGACTTTAGCGGGAGGGCCTAGGGAGCAGTTCTTC.

This chain joins TRBV20-1 and TRBJ2-2, with 9 bases aligning to TRBD2. Germline V gives CDR1 DFQATT, CDR2 SNEGSKA (reference sequence). CDR3 length equals 16 residues. The V gene end was trimmed by 3 bases and the J gene end by 6 bases; junction bases not matched to a gene: 11. The CDR3 DNA reads TGCAGTGCTAGTAGAAGTGCGGGAGGGCCCTCCGGGGAGCTGTTTTTT. This codes for CSASRSAGGPSGELFF.